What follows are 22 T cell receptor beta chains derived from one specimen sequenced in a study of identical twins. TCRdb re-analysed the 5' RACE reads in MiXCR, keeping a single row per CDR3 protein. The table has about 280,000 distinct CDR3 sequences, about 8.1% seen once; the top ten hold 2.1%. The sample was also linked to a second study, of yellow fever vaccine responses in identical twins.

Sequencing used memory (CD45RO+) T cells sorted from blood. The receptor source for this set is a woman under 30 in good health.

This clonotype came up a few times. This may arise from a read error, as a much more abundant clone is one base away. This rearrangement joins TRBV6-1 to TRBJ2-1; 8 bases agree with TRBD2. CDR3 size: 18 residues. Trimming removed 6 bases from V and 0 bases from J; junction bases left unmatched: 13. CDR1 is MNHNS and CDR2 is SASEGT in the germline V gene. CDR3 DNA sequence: TGTGCCAGCAGCCGAACTACTAGCGGCACAGGCTCCTACAATGAGCAGTTCTTC. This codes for CASSRTTSGTGSYNEQFF.

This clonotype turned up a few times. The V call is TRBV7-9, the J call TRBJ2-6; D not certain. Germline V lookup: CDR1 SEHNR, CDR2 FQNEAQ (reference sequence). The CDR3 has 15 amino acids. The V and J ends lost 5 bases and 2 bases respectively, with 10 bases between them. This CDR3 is CASSRQATGANVLTF. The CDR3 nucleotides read TGTGCCAGCAGCCGTCAGGCAACTGGGGCCAACGTCCTGACTTTC.

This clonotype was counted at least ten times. CDR3 DNA: TGCGCCAGCAGCATCCGACAGGGCAACAATGAGCAGTTCTTC. Translated: CASSIRQGNNEQFF. The chain has TRBV5-1 and TRBJ2-1; 7 nucleotides align to TRBD1. This CDR3 region has 14 residues. V lost 4 bases to trimming and J lost 5 bases; unmatched junction nucleotides: 6. Per germline, CDR1 SGHRS and CDR2 YFSETQ.

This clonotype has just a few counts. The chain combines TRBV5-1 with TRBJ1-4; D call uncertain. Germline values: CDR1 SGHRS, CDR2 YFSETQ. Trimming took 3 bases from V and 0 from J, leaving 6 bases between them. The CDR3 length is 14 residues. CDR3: CASSSQPTNEKLFF. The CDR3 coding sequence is TGCGCCAGCAGCTCACAGCCAACTAATGAAAAACTGTTTTTT.

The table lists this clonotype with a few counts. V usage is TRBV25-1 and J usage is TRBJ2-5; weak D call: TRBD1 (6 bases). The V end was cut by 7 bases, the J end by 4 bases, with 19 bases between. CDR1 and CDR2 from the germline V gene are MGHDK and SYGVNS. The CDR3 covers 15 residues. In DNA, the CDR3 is TGTGCCAGCACCTCCCTGGGACACCCCGGAGAGACCCAGTACTTC. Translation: CASTSLGHPGETQYF.

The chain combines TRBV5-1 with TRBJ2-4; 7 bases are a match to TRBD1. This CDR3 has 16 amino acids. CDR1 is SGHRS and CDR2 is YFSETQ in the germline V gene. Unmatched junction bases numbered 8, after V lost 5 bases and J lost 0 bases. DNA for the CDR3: TGCGCCAGCAGTTCCGACAGGGACCTAGCCAAAAACATTCAGTACTTC. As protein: CASSSDRDLAKNIQYF.

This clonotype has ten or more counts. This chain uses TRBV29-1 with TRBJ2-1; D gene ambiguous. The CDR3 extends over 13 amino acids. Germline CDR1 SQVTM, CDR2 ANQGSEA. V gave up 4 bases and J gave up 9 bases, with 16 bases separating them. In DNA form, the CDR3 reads TGCAGCGTTGCACAGATAAGCGTGGTTGAGCAGTTCTTC. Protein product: CSVAQISVVEQFF.

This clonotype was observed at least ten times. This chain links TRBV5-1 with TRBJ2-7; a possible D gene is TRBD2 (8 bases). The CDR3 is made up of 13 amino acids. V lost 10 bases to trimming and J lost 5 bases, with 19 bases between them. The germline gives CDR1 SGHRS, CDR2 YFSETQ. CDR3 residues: CASGRGLYDEQYF. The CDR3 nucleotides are TGCGCCTCCGGGAGGGGGCTCTACGACGAGCAGTACTTC.

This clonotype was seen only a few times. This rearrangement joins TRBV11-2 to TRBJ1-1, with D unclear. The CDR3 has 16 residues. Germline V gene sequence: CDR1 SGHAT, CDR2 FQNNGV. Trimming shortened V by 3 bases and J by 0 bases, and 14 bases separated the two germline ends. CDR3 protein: CASSFQGPLMNTEAFF. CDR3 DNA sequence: TGTGCCAGCAGCTTTCAAGGACCCCTCATGAACACTGAAGCTTTCTTT.

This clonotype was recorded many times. In DNA, the CDR3 is TGTGCCAGCAGTGAAGAAGGGTCTAGCGGGAGATTTTCAGATACGCAGTATTTT. As protein: CASSEEGSSGRFSDTQYF. The rearrangement uses TRBV2 and TRBJ2-3; 10 bases are shared with TRBD2. This CDR3 region has 18 residues. The junction had 11 bases not matched to a gene; V was cut back by 1 base and J by 4 bases. Germline CDR1 reads SNHLY; CDR2 reads FYNNEI.

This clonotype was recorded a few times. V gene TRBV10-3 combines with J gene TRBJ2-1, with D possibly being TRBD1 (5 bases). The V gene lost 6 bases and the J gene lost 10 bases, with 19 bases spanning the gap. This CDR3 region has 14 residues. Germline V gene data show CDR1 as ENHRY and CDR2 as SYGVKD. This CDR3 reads CAISRKGPAGEQFF. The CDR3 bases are TGTGCCATCAGCCGCAAGGGCCCCGCAGGGGAGCAGTTCTTC.

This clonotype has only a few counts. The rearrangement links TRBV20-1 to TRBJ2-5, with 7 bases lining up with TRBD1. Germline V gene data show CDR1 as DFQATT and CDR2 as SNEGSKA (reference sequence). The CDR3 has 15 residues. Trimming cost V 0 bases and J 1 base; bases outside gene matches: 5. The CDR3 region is CSARDAGDSQETQYF. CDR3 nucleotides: TGCAGTGCTAGAGACGCCGGGGACAGCCAAGAGACCCAGTACTTC.

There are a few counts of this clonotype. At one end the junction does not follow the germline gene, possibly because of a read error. This CDR3 is CARSFEGRLAPEAFF. The CDR3 nucleotides are TGTGCCAGAAGTTTCGAGGGCCGGTTGGCTCCTGAAGCTTTCTTT. The V call is TRBV12-3 or TRBV12-4, the J call TRBJ1-1; D is uncertain. The CDR3 is 15 residues long.

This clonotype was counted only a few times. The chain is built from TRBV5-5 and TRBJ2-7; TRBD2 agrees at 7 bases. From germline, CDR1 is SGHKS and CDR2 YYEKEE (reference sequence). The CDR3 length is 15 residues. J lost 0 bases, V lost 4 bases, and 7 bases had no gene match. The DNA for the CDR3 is TGTGCCAGCAGCATGGGGGGGATCAGCTCCTACGAGCAGTACTTC. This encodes CASSMGGISSYEQYF.

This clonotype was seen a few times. The CDR3 DNA follows: TGTGCCATCACGGAGACAGGGAACACCGGGGAGCTGTTTTTT. Translating it yields CAITETGNTGELFF. The V and J genes are TRBV10-3 and TRBJ2-2; TRBD1 might be the D (6 bases). CDR3 size: 14 residues. Germline lookup yields CDR1 ENHRY and CDR2 SYGVKD. Trimming shortened V by 7 bases and J by 1 base, and 10 bases separated the two germline ends.

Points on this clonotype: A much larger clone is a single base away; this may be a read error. The CDR3 DNA reads TGCAGTGCTAGAAAGGCGTGGAACACTGAAGCTTTCTTT. It specifies CSARKAWNTEAFF. The genes are TRBV20-1 and TRBJ1-1; D gene unclear. This CDR3 spans 13 amino acids. Germline V gene sequence: CDR1 DFQATT, CDR2 SNEGSKA (reference sequence). Trimming left V 2 bases short and J 1 base short, with 8 bases between.

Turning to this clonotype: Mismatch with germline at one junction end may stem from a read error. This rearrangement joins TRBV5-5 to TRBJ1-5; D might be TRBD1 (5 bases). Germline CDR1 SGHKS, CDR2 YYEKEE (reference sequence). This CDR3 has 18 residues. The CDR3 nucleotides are TGTGCCAGCAGCCTAGGGGAGAGTGGCCCATATAGCAATCAGCCCCAGAATTTT. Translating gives CASSLGESGPYSNQPQNF.

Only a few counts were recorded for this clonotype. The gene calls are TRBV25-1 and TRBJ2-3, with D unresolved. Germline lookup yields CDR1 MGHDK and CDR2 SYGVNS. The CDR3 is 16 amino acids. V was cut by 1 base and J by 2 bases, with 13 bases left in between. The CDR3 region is CASSESSSAFTDTQYF. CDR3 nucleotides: TGTGCCAGCAGTGAATCCTCCAGCGCGTTCACAGATACGCAGTATTTT.

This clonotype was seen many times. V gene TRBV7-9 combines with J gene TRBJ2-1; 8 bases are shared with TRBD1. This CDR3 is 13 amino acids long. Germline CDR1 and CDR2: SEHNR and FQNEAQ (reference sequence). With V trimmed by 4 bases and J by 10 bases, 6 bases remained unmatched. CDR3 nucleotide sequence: TGTGCCAGCAGCTCGGACAGGGTTGGCGAGCAGTTCTTC. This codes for CASSSDRVGEQFF.

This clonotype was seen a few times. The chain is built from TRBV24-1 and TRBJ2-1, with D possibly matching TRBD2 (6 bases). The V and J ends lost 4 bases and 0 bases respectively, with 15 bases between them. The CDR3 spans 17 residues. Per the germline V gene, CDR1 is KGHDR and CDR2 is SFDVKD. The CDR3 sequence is CATSDPDPGGSYNEQFF. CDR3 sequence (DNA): TGTGCCACCAGTGACCCCGACCCCGGGGGCTCCTACAATGAGCAGTTCTTC.

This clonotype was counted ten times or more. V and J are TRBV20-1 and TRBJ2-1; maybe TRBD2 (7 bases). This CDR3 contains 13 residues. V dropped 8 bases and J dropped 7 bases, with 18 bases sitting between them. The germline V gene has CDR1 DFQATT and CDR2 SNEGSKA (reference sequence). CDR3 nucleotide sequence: TGCAGTCAAAGAGGGGGGGCCAGGAATGAGCAGTTCTTC. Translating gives CSQRGGARNEQFF.

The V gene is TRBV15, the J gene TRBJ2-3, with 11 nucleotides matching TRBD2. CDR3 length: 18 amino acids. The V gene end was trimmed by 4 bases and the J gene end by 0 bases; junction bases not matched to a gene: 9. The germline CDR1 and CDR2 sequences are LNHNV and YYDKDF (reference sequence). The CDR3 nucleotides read TGTGCCACCAGCAAAACTAGCGGGGGAGGGACTAGCACAGATACGCAGTATTTT. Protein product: CATSKTSGGGTSTDTQYF.